This TCR beta chain was recorded in a study of long-term antiretroviral therapy in people with HIV. Study-wide points: HIV repertoires had narrower CDR3 length ranges than controls. Documentation of ART adherence, viral resistance or therapy changes was absent. Pre-ART clonal expansions dominated every time point's repertoire.

The CDR3 has 14 amino acids. Germline V CDR1 and CDR2: KGHSH, LQKENI. V lost 3 bases to trimming and J lost 6 bases, with 15 bases between them. At survey level, the immunoSEQ assay was run in its v3.0 version. Clones were sequenced by immunoSEQ multiplex PCR, and TCRdb holds only the in-frame ones, with some missing. The sample consists of tens of thousands of clones, 80% to 85% of them appearing once. With respect to this clone: Its antigen is unidentified.

This rearrangement joins TRBV18 to TRBJ2-7; D perhaps matches TRBD2 (6 bases). Sequencing used unsorted PBMCs, obtained 1.9 years after starting antiretroviral therapy. The receptor was isolated from a woman in her fifties or sixties with HIV. Here the CDR3 reads CASSPSGEGIEQYF. The CDR3 DNA follows: TGTGCCAGCTCACCTTCGGGAGAGGGGATCGAGCAGTACTTC.